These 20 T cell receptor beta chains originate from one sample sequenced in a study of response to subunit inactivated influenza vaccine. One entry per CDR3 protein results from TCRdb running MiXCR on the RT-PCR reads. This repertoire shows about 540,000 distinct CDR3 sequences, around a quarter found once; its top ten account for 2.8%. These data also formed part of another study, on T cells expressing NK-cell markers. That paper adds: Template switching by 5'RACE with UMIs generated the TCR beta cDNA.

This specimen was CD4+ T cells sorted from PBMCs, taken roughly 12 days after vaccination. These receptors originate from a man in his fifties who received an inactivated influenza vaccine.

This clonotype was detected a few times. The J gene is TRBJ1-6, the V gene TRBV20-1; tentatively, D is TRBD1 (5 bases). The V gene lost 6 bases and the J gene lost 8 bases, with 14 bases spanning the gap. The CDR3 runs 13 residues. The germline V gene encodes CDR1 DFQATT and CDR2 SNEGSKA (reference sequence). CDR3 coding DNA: TGCAGTGCCACCGGGACCGCGGATTCACCCCTCCACTTT. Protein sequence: CSATGTADSPLHF.

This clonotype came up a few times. The CDR3 protein is CASSFYSGSQNEQFF. The DNA of the CDR3 is TGTGCCAGCAGTTTCTATAGCGGGAGCCAGAATGAGCAGTTCTTC. The chain links TRBV6-2 or TRBV6-3 to TRBJ2-1, with 9 positions matching TRBD2. The germline gives CDR1 MNHEY, CDR2 SVGEGT. V was pared by 4 bases and J by 7 bases, with 8 bases of the junction left unmatched. CDR3 length: 15 residues.

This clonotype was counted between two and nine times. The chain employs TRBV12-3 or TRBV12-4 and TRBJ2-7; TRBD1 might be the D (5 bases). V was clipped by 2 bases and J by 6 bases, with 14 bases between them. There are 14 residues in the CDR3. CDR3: CASSLRQGEIEQYF. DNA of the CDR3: TGTGCCAGCAGTTTACGGCAGGGTGAGATCGAGCAGTACTTC.

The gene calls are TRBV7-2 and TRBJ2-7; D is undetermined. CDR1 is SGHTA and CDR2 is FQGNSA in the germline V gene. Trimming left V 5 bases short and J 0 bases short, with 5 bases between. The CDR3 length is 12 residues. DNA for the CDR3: TGTGCCAGCAGCACTCACTCCTACGAGCAGTACTTC. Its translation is CASSTHSYEQYF. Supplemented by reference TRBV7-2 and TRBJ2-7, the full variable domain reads GAGVSQSPSNKVTEKGKDVELRCDPISGHTALYWYRQSLGQGLEFLIYFQGNSAPDKSGLPSDRFSAERTGGSVSTLTIQRTQQEDSAVYLCASSTHSYEQYFGPGTRLTVT.

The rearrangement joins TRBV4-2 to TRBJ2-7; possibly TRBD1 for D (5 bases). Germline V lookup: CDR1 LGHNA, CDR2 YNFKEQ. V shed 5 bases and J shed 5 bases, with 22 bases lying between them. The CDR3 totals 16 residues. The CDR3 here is CASSYNTQGVVDEQYF. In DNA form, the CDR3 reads TGTGCCAGCAGCTACAACACACAAGGGGTGGTTGACGAGCAGTACTTC.

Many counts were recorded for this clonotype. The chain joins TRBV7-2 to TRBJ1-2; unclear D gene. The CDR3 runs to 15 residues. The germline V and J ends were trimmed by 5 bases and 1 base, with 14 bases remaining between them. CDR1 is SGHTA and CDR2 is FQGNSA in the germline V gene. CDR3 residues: CASSPLNKNNYGYTF. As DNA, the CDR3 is TGTGCCAGCAGCCCCTTAAACAAGAATAACTATGGCTACACCTTC.

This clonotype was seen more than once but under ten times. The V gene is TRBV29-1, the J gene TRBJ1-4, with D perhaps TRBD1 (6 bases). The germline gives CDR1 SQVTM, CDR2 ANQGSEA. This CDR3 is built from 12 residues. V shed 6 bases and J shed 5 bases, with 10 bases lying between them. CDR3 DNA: TGCAGCGTGACAGGCCACAATGAAAAACTGTTTTTT. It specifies CSVTGHNEKLFF.

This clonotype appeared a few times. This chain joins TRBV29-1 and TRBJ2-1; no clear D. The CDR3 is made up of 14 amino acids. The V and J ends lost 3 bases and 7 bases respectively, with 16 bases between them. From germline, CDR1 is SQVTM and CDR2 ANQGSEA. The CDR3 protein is CSVERSVGFNEQFF. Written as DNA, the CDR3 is TGCAGCGTTGAGAGATCGGTTGGGTTTAATGAGCAGTTCTTC.

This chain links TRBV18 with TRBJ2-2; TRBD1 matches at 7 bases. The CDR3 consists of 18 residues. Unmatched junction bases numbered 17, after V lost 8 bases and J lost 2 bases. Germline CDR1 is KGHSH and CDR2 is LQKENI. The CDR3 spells CASHATGIELLNTGELFF. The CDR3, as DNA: TGTGCCAGCCACGCGACAGGGATCGAACTACTTAACACCGGGGAGCTGTTTTTT. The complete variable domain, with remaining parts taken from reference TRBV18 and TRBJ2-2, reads NAGVMQNPRHLVRRRGQEARLRCSPMKGHSHVYWYRQLPEEGLKFMVYLQKENIIDESGMPKERFSAEFPKEGPSILRIQQVVRGDSAAYFCASHATGIELLNTGELFFGEGSRLTVL.

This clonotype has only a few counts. The CDR3: CASSPLGGETQYF. For the CDR3, the DNA is TGTGCCAGCAGCCCTTTAGGAGGCGAGACCCAGTACTTC. J is TRBJ2-5 and V is TRBV7-2; TRBD2 might be the D (5 bases). CDR1 and CDR2 (germline): SGHTA, FQGNSA. The CDR3 covers 13 residues. The V end lost 5 bases, the J end lost 5 bases, and 12 bases lay between the germline ends.

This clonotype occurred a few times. CDR3 loop: CASSYGAVSEKLFF. The DNA of the CDR3 is TGTGCCAGCAGTTATGGGGCCGTGAGTGAAAAACTGTTTTTT. This chain joins TRBV6-5 and TRBJ1-4; tentative D call: TRBD1 (5 bases). CDR3 length: 14 amino acids. V was clipped by 3 bases and J by 7 bases, with 12 bases between them. The germline V gene encodes CDR1 MNHEY and CDR2 SVGAGI.

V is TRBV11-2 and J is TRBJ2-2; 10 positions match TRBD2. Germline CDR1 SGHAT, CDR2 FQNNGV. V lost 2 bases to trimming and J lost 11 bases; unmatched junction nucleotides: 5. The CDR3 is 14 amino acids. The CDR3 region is CASSLNLAGVELFF. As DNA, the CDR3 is TGTGCCAGCAGCTTAAATCTAGCGGGAGTTGAGCTGTTTTTT.

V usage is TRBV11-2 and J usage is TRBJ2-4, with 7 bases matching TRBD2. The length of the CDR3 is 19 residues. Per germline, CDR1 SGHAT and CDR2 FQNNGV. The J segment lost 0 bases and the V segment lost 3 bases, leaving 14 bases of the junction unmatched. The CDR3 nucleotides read TGTGCCAGCAGCTTGTTTGTAGGAGCGACTAGCTTAGCCAAAAACATTCAGTACTTC. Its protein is CASSLFVGATSLAKNIQYF.

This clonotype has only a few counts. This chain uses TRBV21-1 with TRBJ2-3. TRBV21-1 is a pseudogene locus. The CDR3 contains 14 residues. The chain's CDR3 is CASSKGYSLDTQYF. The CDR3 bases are TGTGCCAGCAGCAAAGGGTACTCGCTAGATACGCAGTATTTT.

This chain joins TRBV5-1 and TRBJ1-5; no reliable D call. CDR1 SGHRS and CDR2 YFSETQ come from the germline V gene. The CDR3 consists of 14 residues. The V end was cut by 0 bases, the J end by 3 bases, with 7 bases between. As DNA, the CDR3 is TGCGCCAGCAGCTTGGAAAGGGACAATCAGCCCCAGCATTTT. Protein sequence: CASSLERDNQPQHF.

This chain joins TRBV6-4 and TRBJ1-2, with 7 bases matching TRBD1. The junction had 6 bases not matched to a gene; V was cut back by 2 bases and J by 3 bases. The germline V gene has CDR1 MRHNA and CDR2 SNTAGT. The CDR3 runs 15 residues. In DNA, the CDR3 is TGTGCCAGCAGTGACCGAAGAGGGGGCGACTATGGCTACACCTTC. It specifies CASSDRRGGDYGYTF.

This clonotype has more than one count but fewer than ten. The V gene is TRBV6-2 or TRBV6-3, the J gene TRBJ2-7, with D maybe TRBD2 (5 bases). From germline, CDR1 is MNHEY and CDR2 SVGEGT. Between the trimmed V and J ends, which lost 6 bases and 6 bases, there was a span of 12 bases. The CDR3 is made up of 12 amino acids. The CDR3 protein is CASRSTRLEQYF. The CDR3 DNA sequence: TGTGCCAGCAGATCCACTAGGCTCGAGCAGTACTTC.

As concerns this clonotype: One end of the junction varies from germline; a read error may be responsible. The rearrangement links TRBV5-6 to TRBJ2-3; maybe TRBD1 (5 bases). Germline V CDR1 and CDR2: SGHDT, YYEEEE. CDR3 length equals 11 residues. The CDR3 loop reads CASSLGDSVFF. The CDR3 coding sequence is TGTGCCAGCAGCTTAGGCGACAGCGTGTTCTTT.

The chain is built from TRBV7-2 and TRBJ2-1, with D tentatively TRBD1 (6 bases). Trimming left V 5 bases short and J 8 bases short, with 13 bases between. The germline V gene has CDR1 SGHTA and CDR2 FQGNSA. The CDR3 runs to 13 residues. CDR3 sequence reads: CASSQDSLDEQFF. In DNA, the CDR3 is TGTGCCAGCAGCCAGGACAGTCTCGATGAGCAGTTCTTC. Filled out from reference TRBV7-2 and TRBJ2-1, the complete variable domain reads GAGVSQSPSNKVTEKGKDVELRCDPISGHTALYWYRQSLGQGLEFLIYFQGNSAPDKSGLPSDRFSAERTGGSVSTLTIQRTQQEDSAVYLCASSQDSLDEQFFGPGTRLTVL.

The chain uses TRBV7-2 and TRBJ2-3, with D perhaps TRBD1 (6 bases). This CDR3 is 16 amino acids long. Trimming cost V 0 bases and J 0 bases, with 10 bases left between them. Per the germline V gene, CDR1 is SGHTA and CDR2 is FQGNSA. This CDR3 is CASSLAGTTSTDTQYF. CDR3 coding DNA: TGTGCCAGCAGCTTAGCGGGGACAACTAGCACAGATACGCAGTATTTT.